The clone carrying this T cell receptor (beta chain) was observed a handful of times. A read error may produce the germline difference seen at one junction end. This sample stems from a study of blood T cell repertoires in COVID-19. Study overall: Acute and convalescent COVID-19 samples came from the United States, Italy and Spain. T cells, B-cell-depleted T cells, or PBMCs provided the cDNA or gDNA that served as material.

CDR1 is SGHRS, CDR2 YFSETQ, per germline. The CDR3 has 14 amino acids. Authors' analysis steps: Amplifying reference gene primers gave estimates of nucleated cell counts. Assay: immunoSEQ multiplex PCR; the TCRdb copy retains only in-frame clones and omits some. V, J and clone size reflect that table, while D and trimming were determined from the DNA. The sample carries a few hundred thousand clones, about 81% recorded once. Residents of under 25 US areas, aged about 18 to 89 years, made up the participants. This TCR was sampled from a man aged 25-45 years with acute COVID-19. This sequence joins TRBV5-1 and TRBJ1-4; 8 nucleotides agree with TRBD1. Sequenced material: PBMCs or T cells enriched from blood (not recorded which). The CDR3 bases are TGTGCCAGCAGCTTGGACAGGGAGGGCGAAAAACTGTTTTTT. It encodes CASSLDREGEKLFF.